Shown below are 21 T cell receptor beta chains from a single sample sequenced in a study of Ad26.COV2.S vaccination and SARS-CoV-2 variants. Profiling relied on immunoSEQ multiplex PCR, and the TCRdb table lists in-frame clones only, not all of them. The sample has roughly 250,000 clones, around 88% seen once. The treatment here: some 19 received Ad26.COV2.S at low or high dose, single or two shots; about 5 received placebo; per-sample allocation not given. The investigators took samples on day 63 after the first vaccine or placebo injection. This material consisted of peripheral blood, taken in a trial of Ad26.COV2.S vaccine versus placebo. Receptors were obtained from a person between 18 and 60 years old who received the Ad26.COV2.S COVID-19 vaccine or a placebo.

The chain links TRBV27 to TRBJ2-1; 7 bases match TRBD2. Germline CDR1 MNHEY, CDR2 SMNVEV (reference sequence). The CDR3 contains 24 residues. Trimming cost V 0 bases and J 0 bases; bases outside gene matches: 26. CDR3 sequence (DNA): TGTGCCAGCAGTTTATCTCCAAAGCGGGGCGGGAAACACTCCTATCTTAGCTCCTACAATGAGCAGTTCTTC. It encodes CASSLSPKRGGKHSYLSSYNEQFF.

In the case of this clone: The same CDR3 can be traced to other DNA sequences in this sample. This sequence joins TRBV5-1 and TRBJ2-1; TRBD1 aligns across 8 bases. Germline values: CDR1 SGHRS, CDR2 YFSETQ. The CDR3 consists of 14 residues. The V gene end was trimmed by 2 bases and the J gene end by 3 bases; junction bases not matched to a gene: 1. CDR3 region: CASSLTGGYNEQFF. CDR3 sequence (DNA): TGCGCCAGCAGCTTAACAGGGGGCTACAATGAGCAGTTCTTC.

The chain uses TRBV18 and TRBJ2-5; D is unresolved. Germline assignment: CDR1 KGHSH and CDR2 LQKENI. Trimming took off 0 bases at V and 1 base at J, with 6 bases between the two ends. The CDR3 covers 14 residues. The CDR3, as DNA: TGTGCCAGCTCACCACCGGTCAGCCAAGAGACCCAGTACTTC. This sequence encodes CASSPPVSQETQYF.

The CDR3 protein is CASRVRQGSSDEQYF. The CDR3 nucleotides are TGTGCCAGCAGGGTTAGACAGGGAAGTAGTGACGAGCAGTACTTC. The chain couples TRBV6-5 to TRBJ2-7, with 7 bases lining up with TRBD1. The CDR3 runs to 15 residues. Germline CDR1 and CDR2: MNHEY and SVGAGI. Trimming cost V 6 bases and J 5 bases; bases outside gene matches: 13.

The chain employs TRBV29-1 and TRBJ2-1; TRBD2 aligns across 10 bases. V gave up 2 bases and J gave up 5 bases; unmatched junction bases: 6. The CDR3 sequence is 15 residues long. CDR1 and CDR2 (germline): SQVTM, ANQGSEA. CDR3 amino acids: CSVELLAGDDNEQFF. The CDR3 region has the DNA TGCAGCGTTGAACTCCTAGCGGGAGACGACAATGAGCAGTTCTTC.

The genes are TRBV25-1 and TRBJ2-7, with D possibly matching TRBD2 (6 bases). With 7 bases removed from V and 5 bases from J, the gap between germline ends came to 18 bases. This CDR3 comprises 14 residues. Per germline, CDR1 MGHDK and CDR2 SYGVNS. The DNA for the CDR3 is TGTGCCAGCACTATTGATCGGGGGACCAACGAGCAGTACTTC. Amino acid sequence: CASTIDRGTNEQYF.

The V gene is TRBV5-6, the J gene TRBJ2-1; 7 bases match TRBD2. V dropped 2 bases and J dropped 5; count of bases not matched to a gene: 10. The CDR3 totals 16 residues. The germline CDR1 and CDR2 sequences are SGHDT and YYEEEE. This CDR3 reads CASSFPSGHPHNEQFF. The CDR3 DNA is TGTGCCAGCAGCTTCCCTAGCGGCCACCCCCACAATGAGCAGTTCTTC. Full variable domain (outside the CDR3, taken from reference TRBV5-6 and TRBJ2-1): DAGVTQSPTHLIKTRGQQVTLRCSPKSGHDTVSWYQQALGQGPQFIFQYYEEEERQRGNFPDRFSGHQFPNYSSELNVNALLLGDSALYLCASSFPSGHPHNEQFFGPGTRLTVL.

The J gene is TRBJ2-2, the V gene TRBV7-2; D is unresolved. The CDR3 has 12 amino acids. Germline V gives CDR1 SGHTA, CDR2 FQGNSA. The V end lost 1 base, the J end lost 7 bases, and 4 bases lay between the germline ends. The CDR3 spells CASSLGSGELFF. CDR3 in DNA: TGTGCCAGCAGCTTAGGCAGCGGGGAGCTGTTTTTT.

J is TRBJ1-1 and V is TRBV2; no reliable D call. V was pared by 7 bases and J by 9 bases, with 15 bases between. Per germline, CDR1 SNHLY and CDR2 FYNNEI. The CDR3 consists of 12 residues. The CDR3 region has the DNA TGTGCCAGCATCCGCGGGAGTCCACAAGCTTTCTTT. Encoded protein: CASIRGSPQAFF.

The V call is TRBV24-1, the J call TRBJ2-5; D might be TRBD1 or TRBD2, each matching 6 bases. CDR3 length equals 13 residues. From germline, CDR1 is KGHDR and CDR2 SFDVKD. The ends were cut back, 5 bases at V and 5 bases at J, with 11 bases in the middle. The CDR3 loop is CATSVGGLETQYF. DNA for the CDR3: TGTGCCACCAGTGTTGGGGGGCTGGAGACCCAGTACTTC.

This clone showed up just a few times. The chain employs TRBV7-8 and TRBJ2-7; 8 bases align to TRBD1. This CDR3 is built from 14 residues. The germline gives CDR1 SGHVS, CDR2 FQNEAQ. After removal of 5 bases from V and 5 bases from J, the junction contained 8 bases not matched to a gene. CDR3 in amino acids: CASSLRGTGDEQYV. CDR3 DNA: TGTGCCAGCAGCCTAAGGGGGACAGGTGACGAGCAGTACGTC.

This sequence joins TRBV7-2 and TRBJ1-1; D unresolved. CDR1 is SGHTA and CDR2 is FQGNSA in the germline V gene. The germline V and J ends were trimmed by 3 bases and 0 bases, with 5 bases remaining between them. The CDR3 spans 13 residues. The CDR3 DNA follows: TGTGCCAGCAGCTTTGATATGAACACTGAAGCTTTCTTT. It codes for CASSFDMNTEAFF. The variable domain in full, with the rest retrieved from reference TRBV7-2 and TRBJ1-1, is GAGVSQSPSNKVTEKGKDVELRCDPISGHTALYWYRQSLGQGLEFLIYFQGNSAPDKSGLPSDRFSAERTGGSVSTLTIQRTQQEDSAVYLCASSFDMNTEAFFGQGTRLTVV.

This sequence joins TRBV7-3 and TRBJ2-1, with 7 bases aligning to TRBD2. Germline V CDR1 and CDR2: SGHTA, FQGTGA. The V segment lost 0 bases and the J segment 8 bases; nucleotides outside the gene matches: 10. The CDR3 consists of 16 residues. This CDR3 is CASSLTWEGPFDEQFF. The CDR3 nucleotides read TGTGCCAGCAGCTTAACCTGGGAGGGGCCTTTCGATGAGCAGTTCTTC.

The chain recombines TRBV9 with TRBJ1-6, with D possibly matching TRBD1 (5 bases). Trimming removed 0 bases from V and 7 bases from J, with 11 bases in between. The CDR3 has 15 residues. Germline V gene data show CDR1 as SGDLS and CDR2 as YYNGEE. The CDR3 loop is CASSVEDSRNSPLHF. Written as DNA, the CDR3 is TGTGCCAGCAGCGTAGAAGACAGCCGAAATTCACCCCTCCACTTT.

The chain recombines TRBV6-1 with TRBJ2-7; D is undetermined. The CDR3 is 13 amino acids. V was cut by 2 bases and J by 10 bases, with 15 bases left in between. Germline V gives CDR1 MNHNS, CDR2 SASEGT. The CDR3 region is CASSESWTSHQYV. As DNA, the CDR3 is TGTGCCAGCAGTGAAAGTTGGACCTCTCATCAGTACGTC.

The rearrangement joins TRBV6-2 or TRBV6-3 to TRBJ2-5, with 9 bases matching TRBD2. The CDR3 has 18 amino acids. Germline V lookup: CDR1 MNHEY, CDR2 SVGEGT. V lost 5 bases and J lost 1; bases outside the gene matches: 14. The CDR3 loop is CASSPAGGPGLTQETQYF. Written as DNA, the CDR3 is TGTGCCAGCAGTCCCGCGGGGGGGCCCGGTCTAACCCAAGAGACCCAGTACTTC.

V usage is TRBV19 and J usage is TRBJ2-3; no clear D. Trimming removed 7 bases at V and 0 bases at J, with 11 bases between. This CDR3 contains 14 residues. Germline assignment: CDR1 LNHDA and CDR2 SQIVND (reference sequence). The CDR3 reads CASNARRSTDTQYF. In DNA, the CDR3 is TGTGCCAGTAATGCCAGACGTAGCACAGATACGCAGTATTTT. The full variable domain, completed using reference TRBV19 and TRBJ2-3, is DGGITQSPKYLFRKEGQNVTLSCEQNLNHDAMYWYRQDPGQGLRLIYYSQIVNDFQKGDIAEGYSVSREKKESFPLTVTSAQKNPTAFYLCASNARRSTDTQYFGPGTRLTVL.

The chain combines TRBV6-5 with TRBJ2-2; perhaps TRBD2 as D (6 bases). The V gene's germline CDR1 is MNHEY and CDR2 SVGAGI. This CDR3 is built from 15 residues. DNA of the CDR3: TGTGCTTCAGCACGCGGGGCCTCGAACACCGGGGAGCTGTTTTTT. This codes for CASARGASNTGELFF.

The CDR3 sequence: CASSPETEAFF. The CDR3 nucleotides are TGTGCCAGCTCACCGGAAACTGAAGCTTTCTTT. This chain connects TRBV18 to TRBJ1-1; no definite D call. Deletions cut 3 bases from V and 5 bases from J, with 4 bases between. This CDR3 comprises 11 residues. Germline V CDR1 and CDR2: KGHSH, LQKENI.

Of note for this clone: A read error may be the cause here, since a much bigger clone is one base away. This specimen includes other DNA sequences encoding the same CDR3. CDR3: CASSFPGANVLTF. The CDR3 nucleotides read TGTGCCAGCAGCTTCCCTGGGGCCAACGTCCTGACTTTC. V is TRBV7-2 and J is TRBJ2-6; unclear D gene. The V gene's germline CDR1 is SGHTA and CDR2 FQGNSA. The CDR3 runs 13 residues. V lost 3 bases, J lost 2 bases, and 2 bases lay in between. The whole variable domain, remainder taken from reference TRBV7-2 and TRBJ2-6, is GAGVSQSPSNKVTEKGKDVELRCDPISGHTALYWYRQSLGQGLEFLIYFQGNSAPDKSGLPSDRFSAERTGGSVSTLTIQRTQQEDSAVYLCASSFPGANVLTFGAGSRLTVL.

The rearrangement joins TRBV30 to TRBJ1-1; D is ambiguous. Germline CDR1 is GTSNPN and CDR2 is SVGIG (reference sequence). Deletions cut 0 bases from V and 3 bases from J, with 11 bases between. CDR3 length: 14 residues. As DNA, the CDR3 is TGTGCCTGGAGTGTACCAGAGTTCTACACTGAAGCTTTCTTT. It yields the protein CAWSVPEFYTEAFF.